Only a few counts were recorded for the clone carrying this TCR beta chain. The data are from a study of T cells after posttransplantation cyclophosphamide. Germline V gene lookup returns CDR1 SEHNR and CDR2 FQNEAQ (reference sequence). With 6 bases removed from V and 8 bases from J, the gap between germline ends came to 17 bases. The CDR3 loop spans 13 amino acids. Libraries were prepared by immunoSEQ multiplex PCR; TCRdb keeps only in-frame clonotypes and omits some of them. Found here are roughly 34,000 clones, no singletons; the ten largest cover more than 4.5%. The sample taken for sequencing was PBMCs. This sequence was found in a woman aged 25 to 39 in good health and a related stem cell transplant donor. The chain employs TRBV7-9 and TRBJ2-7, with no clear D. The CDR3 coding sequence is TGTGCCAGCAGGCCTAACTCTCTCCCAAAGCAGTACTTC. The encoded protein is CASRPNSLPKQYF. Full variable domain (missing parts from reference TRBV7-9 and TRBJ2-7): DTGVSQNPRHKITKRGQNVTFRCDPISEHNRLYWYRQTLGQGPEFLTYFQNEAQLEKSRLLSDRFSAERPKGSFSTLEIQRTEQGDSAMYLCASRPNSLPKQYFGPGTRLTVT.